This note documents a single T cell receptor beta chain sequence. Its cognate antigen is unknown. This sample is drawn from a study of cytomegalovirus exposure and HLA in healthy donors. Study results and caveats: Investigators reported under 200 TCR beta chains as tied to cytomegalovirus. Relative to the approximately 700-donor mean, N-insertions were reportedly fewer in an Asian-associated ancestry cluster in a later analysis.

Primers: 60 Vbeta forward and 13 Jbeta reverse. TCRdb's table, derived via immunoSEQ multiplex PCR, lists solely in-frame clones and lacks some. The sample's table shows roughly 60,000 clones. Sequenced material: PBMCs. The receptor was isolated from a woman younger than 30 in good health and CMV-seronegative.

The CDR3 is CSVEDMAATGNTIYF. The CDR3 DNA is TGCAGCGTTGAAGATATGGCGGCTACTGGAAACACCATATATTTT. The rearrangement links TRBV29-1 to TRBJ1-3; D is unclear. Germline V gene data show CDR1 as SQVTM and CDR2 as ANQGSEA. The CDR3 is 15 residues long. Trimming took 0 bases from V and 2 from J, leaving 11 bases between them. The full variable domain, completed using reference TRBV29-1 and TRBJ1-3, is SAVISQKPSRDICQRGTSLTIQCQVDSQVTMMFWYRQQPGQSLTLIATANQGSEATYESGFVIDKFPISRPNLTFSTLTVSNMSPEDSSIYLCSVEDMAATGNTIYFGEGSWLTVV.